This T cell receptor (beta chain) is drawn from a study of early T cells in non-severe SARS-CoV-2 infection. The germline V gene encodes CDR1 DFQATT and CDR2 SNEGSKA (reference sequence). V was pared by 1 base and J by 0 bases, with 9 bases of the junction left unmatched. The CDR3 is 17 amino acids. Via MiXCR, TCRdb re-called the 5' RACE reads, giving one row per CDR3 protein. The table records 45,000 to 70,000 distinct CDR3 sequences, approximately 6.2% of them present only once. The table lists this clonotype with a few counts. Sequenced sample: whole blood. This TCR derives from an adult who was a healthcare worker with PCR-confirmed SARS-CoV-2 infection or an uninfected control (not recorded which). The genes are TRBV20-1 and TRBJ2-4, with 7 bases that match TRBD2. CDR3 bases: TGCAGTGCTAGAGGTGGGAGGGGAGTACAAGCCAAAAACATTCAGTACTTC. Translating gives CSARGGRGVQAKNIQYF.